The clone carrying this T cell receptor beta chain showed up just a few times. Time point indicated: persistent/refractory GD, antithyroid drugs over 5 years with positive TRAb. The authors made the TCR library using RNA they extracted from PBMCs. This entry comes from a study of regulatory T cells in long-lasting Graves disease. Libraries of TCR beta came from iRepertoire HTBI primers plus Arm-PCR of CDR3 regions. TCRdb independently ran MiXCR on the multiplex PCR reads; one entry per CDR3 protein. Of almost 350,000 distinct CDR3 sequences listed, 20% were seen once; the top ten hold about 29%. This CDR3 spans 15 amino acids. Trimming shortened V by 5 bases and J by 6 bases, and 22 bases separated the two germline ends. Germline V gene sequence: CDR1 DFQATT, CDR2 SNEGSKA (reference sequence).

The chain links TRBV20-1 to TRBJ1-1; maybe TRBD1 (5 bases). The sequences come from peripheral blood mononuclear cells (PBMCs), collected when the disease was refractory, from a patient treated with antithyroid drugs. This clonotype was obtained from a female donor with Graves disease. The CDR3 reads CSAAKRQGKGPEAFF. DNA for the CDR3: TGCAGTGCTGCAAAGAGACAAGGCAAGGGGCCTGAAGCTTTCTTT.